The T cell receptor (beta chain) under discussion was sequenced for a study of beta chain features in type 1 diabetes. Sorting that relied on CD45RO/CCR7/CD25/CD127/CD95/CD27 yielded CD4+ naive, central memory, regulatory and stem cell-like memory cells. The study, taken as a whole, reports: PCR might pick shorter templates more often, in the same way for patients and controls.

Of the isolated RNA, all was reverse transcribed, and so the sequenced material was expressed TCRB transcripts. Repertoires were generated with immunoSEQ multiplex PCR, while TCRdb's copy carries only in-frame clones and drops some. The repertoire consists of fewer than 900,000 clones, with 15% to 20% occurring once and the leading ten covering 0.023%. This clone has just a few counts. No antigen is known for it. Relative to the germline gene, one junction end is altered; a read error may explain this. CDR3 length: 13 amino acids. Germline V gives CDR1 SQVTM, CDR2 ANQGSEA. The sample consisted of naive CD4+ T cells from blood. The rearrangement uses TRBV29-1 and TRBJ2-2, with a tentative D call TRBD2 (6 bases). The origin of this receptor is a woman aged 18-30 years in good health. The CDR3 is CSVDSQNSGVLFF. DNA of the CDR3: TGCAGCGTTGATTCCCAAAACTCGGGGGTGCTGTTTTTT.